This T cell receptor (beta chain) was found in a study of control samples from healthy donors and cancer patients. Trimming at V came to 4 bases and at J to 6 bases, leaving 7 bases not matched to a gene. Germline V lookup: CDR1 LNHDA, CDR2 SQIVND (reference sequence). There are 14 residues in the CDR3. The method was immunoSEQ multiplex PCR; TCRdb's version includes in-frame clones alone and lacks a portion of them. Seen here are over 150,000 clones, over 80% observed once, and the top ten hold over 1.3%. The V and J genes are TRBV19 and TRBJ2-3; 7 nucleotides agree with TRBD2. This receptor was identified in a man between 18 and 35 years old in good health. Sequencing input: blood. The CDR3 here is CASSSGREGDTQYF. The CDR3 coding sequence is TGTGCCAGTAGTAGCGGGAGAGAAGGGGATACGCAGTATTTT.